A single sample is the source of the 7 T cell receptor beta chains below, sequenced in a study of cytomegalovirus exposure and HLA in healthy donors. The PCR had 60 Vbeta and 13 Jbeta primers. The repertoire was sequenced with immunoSEQ multiplex PCR; TCRdb's copy has only in-frame clones and lacks some. Found here are 52,000 or so clones, around three quarters of them singletons; the top ten hold approximately 1.5%. The sample was PBMCs. These receptors came from a female donor in good health and CMV-seronegative.

The rearrangement uses TRBV5-1 and TRBJ1-1, with 8 nucleotides matching TRBD1. The germline V gene has CDR1 SGHRS and CDR2 YFSETQ. V shed 4 bases and J 1 base; nucleotides not matched to a gene: 3. The CDR3 spans 14 residues. CDR3 bases: TGCGCCAGCAGCCCGGACAGGGCGAACACTGAAGCTTTCTTT. Translating gives CASSPDRANTEAFF. Using reference TRBV5-1 and TRBJ1-1 for the parts outside the CDR3, the full variable domain is KAGVTQTPRYLIKTRGQQVTLSCSPISGHRSVSWYQQTPGQGLQFLFEYFSETQRNKGNFPGRFSGRQFSNSRSEMNVSTLELGDSALYLCASSPDRANTEAFFGQGTRLTVV.

This chain joins TRBV19 and TRBJ2-6; TRBD1 aligns across 9 bases. There are 17 residues in the CDR3. Germline values: CDR1 LNHDA, CDR2 SQIVND (reference sequence). Germline trimming cut 3 bases from V and 2 bases from J; bases unmatched to any gene: 5. CDR3 in amino acids: CASSMGQGRAGANVLTF. Written as DNA, the CDR3 is TGTGCCAGTAGTATGGGACAGGGAAGGGCTGGGGCCAACGTCCTGACTTTC.

The rearrangement uses TRBV28 and TRBJ2-7, with D perhaps matching TRBD2 (5 bases). The CDR3 is 14 residues long. CDR1 and CDR2 (germline): MDHEN, SYDVKM. Trimming removed 5 bases from V and 6 bases from J, with 17 bases in between. CDR3 sequence: CASSSVPAGREQYF. The CDR3 DNA follows: TGTGCCAGCAGTAGTGTCCCGGCGGGTCGCGAGCAGTACTTC.

V usage is TRBV29-1 and J usage is TRBJ1-2; 10 bases match TRBD1. The CDR3 consists of 14 residues. CDR1 SQVTM and CDR2 ANQGSEA come from the germline V gene. V lost 3 bases and J lost 4; bases outside the gene matches: 5. CDR3 in DNA: TGCAGCGTTGAGGGACAGGGGAATGTCTATGGCTACACCTTC. Its translation: CSVEGQGNVYGYTF.

The V call is TRBV4-1, the J call TRBJ2-2, with no clear D. CDR3 size: 15 residues. V dropped 0 bases and J dropped 1 base, with 6 bases sitting between them. CDR1 is MGHRA, CDR2 YSYEKL, per germline. The CDR3: CASSQEAMNTGELFF. The CDR3, as DNA: TGCGCCAGCAGCCAAGAGGCCATGAACACCGGGGAGCTGTTTTTT.

The chain employs TRBV6-7 and TRBJ1-3; D gene ambiguous. TRBV6-7 is an open reading frame, and its role is uncertain. Trimming left V 10 bases short and J 5 bases short, with 15 bases between. CDR3 length: 13 amino acids. Here the CDR3 reads CANPGARRNTIYF. The CDR3 bases are TGTGCCAACCCCGGTGCACGAAGAAACACCATATATTTT.

The chain recombines TRBV4-1 with TRBJ1-3; possibly TRBD1 for D (5 bases). CDR1 is MGHRA, CDR2 YSYEKL, per germline. CDR3 length: 16 residues. V gave up 5 bases and J gave up 0 bases, with 14 bases separating them. CDR3 in amino acids: CASSDPLGHSGNTIYF. The CDR3 DNA reads as TGCGCCAGCAGCGATCCTCTGGGGCACTCTGGAAACACCATATATTTT.